The TCR beta chain under discussion was sequenced for a study of identical twins. Study-level results: Interpretation of the results relied on cross-sectional statistical analysis and not on following the same donors. Carriage of fewer insertions was seen in abundant cord blood beta clonotypes, whereas memory repertoires showed none.

This CDR3 has 18 amino acids. Looked up from germline, CDR1 is SGHRS and CDR2 is YFSETQ. V lost 6 bases and J lost 1, with 26 bases in between. TCRdb reanalysed the 5' RACE reads using MiXCR and keeps one entry per CDR3 protein. The table records 400,000 to 500,000 distinct CDR3 sequences, roughly 18% of them present only once. As regards this clonotype: As yet, its antigen is unknown.

This chain links TRBV5-1 with TRBJ2-7; tentatively, D is TRBD1 or TRBD2 (6 bases each). The source of this sequence is a man aged 45-65 years in good health. The sample taken for sequencing was naive T cells sorted from blood. Here the CDR3 DNA reads TGCGCCAGCATTCGGGGGCTGAAATCCGGGACCGAATCCTACGAGCAGTACTTC. Its protein is CASIRGLKSGTESYEQYF.